The present TCR beta chain was sequenced within a study of cytomegalovirus exposure and HLA in healthy donors (dated by TCRdb to 2017 to 2019). Notes on the research overall: An earlier analysis of 587 of the donors reported about 250 Gb of sequence data and 100 million to 140 million unique TCR beta sequences from 150 million to 200 million T cells. The number of typed donors differed by locus: about 629-630 for A, B, C, DRB1 and DQB1; 522 for DQA1; 606 for DPA1; and around 450 for DPB1. The aim of the study was to test whether cataloging public T cell receptors could identify signatures of past pathogen exposure. The later analysis used no new phenotypic data to find candidate immune exposures, relying instead on TCR beta sequences and their occurrence across donors. A later genetic analysis took genome-wide SNP genotypes for about 60% of the roughly 670 donors and used that subset as a discovery cohort. The genetic ancestry cluster associated with self-reported Caucasian donors included about 81% of the approximately 400 genotyped donors. Alongside the repertoire data, information on donor age, sex, ethnicity and CMV serostatus was compiled. In a later analysis, previously published TCR beta repertoires from some 640 donors were re-analyzed and high-resolution HLA genotyping was added so that TCR occurrence patterns could be studied. Along with the approximately 670-subject first cohort, a separate validation cohort of more than 90 different subjects was used. To predict cytomegalovirus infection status, the study combined high-throughput TCR immunosequencing, statistical association of individual TCRs with disease status, and machine learning. The study used immunosequencing to profile the T cell repertoires of approximately 630 subjects and linked those repertoires to cytomegalovirus serostatus. All discovery cohort repertoires had been generated using a single sequencing platform. Roughly 310 gigabases of sequencing data and some 85 million unique TCR sequences were included in an early release covering roughly 600 HLA-typed donors. Because of strong linkage in the cohort, five DR-DQ haplotypes were treated as single units for association and clustering. Among some 410 genotyped donors of the cohort, an average of roughly 240,000 unique TCR beta nucleotide sequences were sequenced per donor, about a sixth of them non-productive. HLA typing covered class I and class II loci at four-digit resolution. An earlier analysis of approximately 580 of the donors used high-throughput TCR beta sequencing to judge whether each TCR beta V gene segment behaved as functional or pseudogenic. Study-wide findings and limitations: This cohort had only TCR beta chains sequenced, and the lack of alpha or paired-chain data limited which features could be detected. A cluster of highly shared sequence variants was judged likely to be a technical artifact of the sequencing pipeline. Because the 87-base-pair reads could not distinguish some IMGT-functional V segments, including TRBV6-2 and TRBV6-3, those segments were excluded. The authors suggested that the approach could potentially be extended to other disease states and immunological phenotypes. A further reported finding was that TCR beta sequences accurately predicted the HLA-A and HLA-B alleles for most subjects in the first cohort. V-gene and J-gene trimming of TCR beta chains was associated with a missense DCLRE1C variant in a later genetic analysis, and the association was replicated in an independent cohort. Compared with equally common non-associated chains, HLA-associated TCR beta chains in a later analysis were more clonally expanded and had lower generation probabilities. Correlated functional status among segregating V segments might reflect linkage disequilibrium, but an unknown experimental factor could not be ruled out. The study listed 150 to 200 TCR beta chains as associated with cytomegalovirus. Broadly in line with IMGT annotations, most TCR beta V segments showed up in productive rearrangements about 87% or about 30% of the time in an earlier analysis of roughly 590 of the donors. Compared with the 666-donor mean, donors in an Asian-associated ancestry cluster had fewer N-insertions in productive TCRs, according to a later genetic analysis. Strong co-occurrence of HLA alleles, especially DR and DQ, made assigning TCR associations to individual alleles difficult. Presence/absence analyses assumed roughly uniform sequencing depth across donors, an assumption that may not hold. Across donors, most TCR sequences were observed very rarely, whereas some public TCRs were present in many individuals. According to a later analysis, TCR association rates differed among HLA loci, with DRB1 alleles showing the most associated TCRs and HLA-C alleles showing the fewest. According to a later analysis, most CMV-associated TCR beta chains appeared to be HLA-restricted, and the HLA associations seemed to be driven largely by CMV exposure. Specific HLA alleles were associated with more than 15,000 TCR beta sequences at a false discovery rate of 0.05 in a later analysis. The classifier was reported to diagnose cytomegalovirus status with high specificity and sensitivity in both the original cohort and the validation cohort. Roughly 15 rarely observed V segments, including chromosome 9 orphons, were excluded from the earlier analysis of some 590 of the donors because counts were too low. For the cohort, immune exposure information was limited to CMV serostatus. In vitro tests confirmed that three of the cytomegalovirus-associated TCR beta chains recognize cytomegalovirus antigens. A later analysis reported that several top co-occurrence clusters appeared linked to parvovirus B19, influenza, CMV and Epstein-Barr virus. Because HLA typing was unavailable for some donors at each locus, only the typed subset was used in association tests.

Spanning cysteine to phenylalanine, the CDR3 consists of 17 amino acids. Just the 51-base CDR3 DNA is kept, in frame starting at base 1. Per the germline V gene, MDHEN is the CDR1 and SYDVKM is the CDR2. At the junction V is shortened by 3 bases and J by 3 bases, with 18 bases in between. The method behind the library was the immunoSEQ multiplex PCR assay. The multiplex PCR relied on a mix of 60 forward primers for TCR Vbeta segments and 13 reverse primers for TCR Jbeta segments. The CDR3 region of rearranged TCR beta genes was amplified from genomic DNA with a multiplex PCR assay. Amplified TCR beta libraries were sequenced as 87-base-pair reads on the Illumina HiSeq System. As for the authors' bioinformatics: Across the 670 or so repertoires, a later analysis counted 80 million or so unique TCR beta chains, approximately 12 million of which were shared by at least two donors. Raw reads were error-corrected and collapsed into unique sequences by a nearest-neighbor algorithm in which closely related sequences were merged to remove PCR and sequencing errors. V, D and J gene segments were assigned by aligning CDR3 sequences to IMGT reference sequences. For a sequence to be retained, a match of at least six nucleotides to both a V gene segment and a J gene segment was required. Rearrangements were called productive when the CDR3 lacked stop codons and stayed in frame with V and J; all others were non-productive. Following IMGT convention, CDR3 was defined as the stretch from the second conserved V-encoded cysteine up to the conserved J-encoded phenylalanine. In an earlier analysis of around 570 of the donors, sequences lacking an unambiguous match to a single V gene segment were excluded. An earlier analysis of 500 to 700 of the donors classified V segments as functional when productive rearrangements were above 56.7% and as segregating when the standard deviation between donors was above 5%. A statistical classification framework was built for diagnosing cytomegalovirus status from the catalog of TCR beta chain sequences. In a later analysis, V and J genes were assigned by comparing TCR nucleotide sequences against IMGT/GENE-DB human TR gene sequences. A later analysis assigned CDR3 sequences and most-parsimonious VDJ recombination scenarios with the TCRdist pipeline. In a later analysis, each TCR beta chain was defined by its CDR3 amino acid sequence together with its V-gene family, and reads without a unique V-gene family were excluded. As a way to deal with suspected cross-contamination and a sequencing artifact, a later analysis dropped over 550 nucleotide sequences that were highly shared and had low generation probability. In a later analysis, a clonal expansion index was calculated for each public chain from normalized within-repertoire ranks of inferred template counts. A later analysis computed generation probabilities with a VDJ recombination model fitted to out-of-frame rearrangements, and checked the results against IGoR. In a later analysis, TCR-TCR, TCR-HLA and TCR-CMV co-occurrence was scored with hypergeometric tests, and a repertoire-size bias correction was applied to TCR pairs. A later analysis estimated false discovery rates by permuting HLA or CMV assignments 20 times. In a later analysis, co-occurring TCRs were grouped using DBSCAN, with TCRdist sequence similarity added in when clustering inside HLA-allele-positive subsets. Co-occurrence clustering excluded repertoires with fewer than 30,000 or more than 120,000 public chains, plus five with anomalous nucleotide sharing. The clones in this table, taken by TCRdb from immuneACCESS, are in-frame only. Not every clone is retained; where verified, under half of the shortfall comes from an unresolved V gene, and the cause of the rest is unknown. That table is the source of V, J and clone size, and D and trimming were worked out from the DNA. This sample gives about 140,000 clones in total; 82% of them show up just once. About 3.2% of the sample is held by the ten biggest clonotypes.

Of note for this clone: What antigen it recognizes has not been identified. It has no much larger one-base neighbor in the sample; base qualities were not kept.

The cohort comprised around 690 healthy bone marrow donors. At the time of sampling, every cohort member was nominally healthy, though immune exposures that went unrecorded were likely present. The donor tested CMV seropositive, placing the donor among the 289 seropositive members of the cohort. Every donor gave a peripheral blood sample, and the peripheral blood mononuclear cells from that sample were used for TCR beta sequencing. The Qiagen DNeasy Blood Extraction Kit was used to extract genomic DNA from the blood cell samples. The sequence came from a man younger than 35 in good health and CMV-seropositive. The sequenced sample consisted of PBMCs. The rearranged segments are TRBV28 and TRBJ2-1, and the D gene may be TRBD1, 5 bases matching. The nucleotide sequence reads TGTGCCAGCAGTTTCCCGGACGGACAACCTTACTACAATGAGCAGTTCTTC. Translation gives CASSFPDGQPYYNEQFF.